Included here is one TCR beta chain sequence, with context. Its binding antigen is unknown. Base qualities were left out, and no much larger clone turns up one base away. The library was made by the immunoSEQ multiplex PCR assay. A mixture of 60 forward primers for TCR Vbeta segments and 13 reverse primers for TCR Jbeta segments was used in the multiplex PCR. A multiplex PCR assay on genomic DNA amplified the CDR3 region of rearranged TCR beta genes. The amplified TCR beta libraries were sequenced on the Illumina HiSeq System as 87-base-pair reads. The authors' pipeline ran thus. A later analysis counted about 80 million unique TCR beta chains across the 550 to 700 repertoires, and roughly 11 million of these chains were shared by at least two donors. Raw reads were error-corrected and collapsed into unique sequences with a nearest-neighbor algorithm that merged closely related sequences to remove PCR and sequencing errors. V, D and J gene segments were assigned by aligning CDR3 sequences to IMGT reference sequences. For a sequence to be retained, at least a six-nucleotide match to both a V gene segment and a J gene segment was required. Rearrangements were called productive when the CDR3 lacked stop codons and stayed in frame with V and J; all others were non-productive. CDR3 was defined by IMGT convention, running from the second conserved V-encoded cysteine to the conserved J-encoded phenylalanine. The earlier analysis of more than 450 of the donors excluded sequences that lacked an unambiguous match to a single V gene segment. An earlier analysis of fewer than 650 of the donors classified V segments as functional when productive rearrangements were above 56.7% and as segregating when the standard deviation between donors was above 5%. To diagnose cytomegalovirus status from the catalog of TCR beta chain sequences, a statistical classification framework was built. A later analysis assigned V and J genes by comparing TCR nucleotide sequences with IMGT/GENE-DB human TR gene sequences. Using the TCRdist pipeline, a later analysis assigned CDR3 sequences along with most-parsimonious VDJ recombination scenarios. A later analysis defined each TCR beta chain by its CDR3 amino acid sequence plus V-gene family, and excluded reads lacking a unique V-gene family. To address suspected cross-contamination and a sequencing artifact, a later analysis removed 450 to 700 highly shared, low-generation-probability nucleotide sequences. In a later analysis, a clonal expansion index was calculated for each public chain from normalized within-repertoire ranks of inferred template counts. In a later analysis, generation probabilities were computed with a VDJ recombination model fitted to out-of-frame rearrangements, and the resulting probabilities were checked against IGoR. Hypergeometric tests were used in a later analysis to score TCR-TCR, TCR-HLA and TCR-CMV co-occurrence, with a repertoire-size bias correction applied to the TCR pairs. False discovery rates were estimated in a later analysis by permuting HLA or CMV assignments 20 times. In a later analysis, co-occurring TCRs were grouped using DBSCAN, with TCRdist sequence similarity added in when clustering inside HLA-allele-positive subsets. Co-occurrence clustering excluded repertoires with fewer than 30,000 or more than 120,000 public chains, plus five with anomalous nucleotide sharing. TCRdb provides this immuneACCESS table in a form limited to in-frame rearrangements. Some clones are lacking; in checked studies, under half of them reflect an unresolved V gene, and why the rest are absent is not known. Clone size and the V and J calls come from that table; the DNA yielded D and trimming. Counted in this sample were 150,000 to 200,000 clones; more than 75% of them appeared once. More than 0.35% of the sample rests with the top ten.

These data belong to a study of cytomegalovirus exposure and HLA in healthy donors (dated by TCRdb to 2016 to 2017). Looking at the study overall: An earlier analysis of about 530 of the donors reported 276 Gb of sequence data and about 120 million unique TCR beta sequences obtained from around 190 million T cells. An early release covering about 600 HLA-typed donors comprised roughly 300 gigabases of sequencing data and around 80 million unique TCR sequences. Of the roughly 400 genotyped donors, 65% to 90% fell in the genetic ancestry cluster associated with self-reported Caucasian donors. The aim of the study was to test whether cataloging public T cell receptors could identify signatures of past pathogen exposure. The study profiled the T cell repertoires of fewer than 850 subjects by immunosequencing and related them to cytomegalovirus serostatus. Besides the first cohort of roughly 640 subjects, a separate validation cohort made up of some 110 different subjects was used. The study combined high-throughput TCR immunosequencing, statistical association of individual TCRs with disease status, and machine learning to predict cytomegalovirus infection status. A later analysis re-analyzed previously published TCR beta repertoires from roughly 600 donors and added high-resolution HLA genotyping to study TCR occurrence patterns. Rather than using new phenotypic data, the later analysis identified candidate immune exposures from TCR beta sequences and from how often those sequences occurred across donors. An earlier analysis of fewer than 750 of the donors used high-throughput TCR beta sequencing to judge whether each TCR beta V gene segment behaved as functional or pseudogenic. Alongside the repertoire data, information on donor age, sex, ethnicity and CMV serostatus was compiled. In a later genetic analysis, genome-wide SNP genotypes for about 65% of the roughly 670 donors were used, and that subset was treated as a discovery cohort. Every repertoire in the discovery cohort had been generated on one and the same sequencing platform. HLA typing covered class I and class II loci at four-digit resolution. Typing coverage differed by locus: A, B, C, DRB1 and DQB1 were typed in about 620-630 donors, DQA1 in 500 to 550, DPA1 in some 600, and DPB1 in 472. A handful of DR-DQ haplotypes were handled as single units for association and clustering because linkage in the cohort was strong. On average, roughly 240,000 unique TCR beta nucleotide sequences were sequenced per donor among roughly 430 genotyped donors of the cohort, with roughly 18% of those sequences being non-productive. What the authors observed across the whole study: Linkage disequilibrium might explain the correlated functional status among segregating V segments, but an unknown experimental factor could not be ruled out. In an earlier analysis of approximately 590 of the donors, most TCR beta V segments appeared in productive rearrangements about 87% or about 30% of the time, broadly matching IMGT annotations. In a later analysis, several top co-occurrence clusters were reported to appear linked to parvovirus B19, influenza, CMV and Epstein-Barr virus. According to a later analysis, most CMV-associated TCR beta chains appeared to be HLA-restricted, and the HLA associations seemed to be driven largely by CMV exposure. Specific HLA alleles were associated with 15,000 to 20,000 TCR beta sequences at a false discovery rate of 0.05 in a later analysis. In a later analysis, HLA-associated TCR beta chains showed more clonal expansion and lower generation probabilities than non-associated chains that were equally common. According to the authors, the approach could potentially be generalized to other disease states and immunological phenotypes. Strong co-occurrence of HLA alleles, especially DR and DQ, made assigning TCR associations to individual alleles difficult. A total of 150 to 200 TCR beta chains were listed by the study as associated with cytomegalovirus. Because HLA typing was unavailable for some donors at each locus, only the typed subset was used in association tests. Most TCR sequences were observed very rarely across donors, whereas some public TCRs were present in many individuals. Immune exposure information for the cohort was limited to CMV serostatus. The classifier was reported to diagnose cytomegalovirus status with high specificity and sensitivity in both the original and validation cohorts. The earlier analysis of almost 600 of the donors excluded 15 to 20 rarely observed V segments, including chromosome 9 orphons, because counts were too low. An association between a missense DCLRE1C variant and V-gene and J-gene trimming of TCR beta chains was found in a later genetic analysis and replicated in an independent cohort. A further reported finding was that TCR beta sequences accurately predicted the HLA-A and HLA-B alleles for most subjects in the first cohort. A later analysis found that TCR association rates varied across HLA loci, with DRB1 alleles showing the most associated TCRs and HLA-C alleles the fewest. In this cohort, only TCR beta chains were sequenced, and detectable features were limited by the absence of alpha or paired-chain data. In a later genetic analysis, fewer N-insertions in productive TCRs were reported among donors in an Asian-associated ancestry cluster than the roughly 670-donor mean. Roughly uniform sequencing depth across donors was assumed in presence/absence analyses, although this assumption may not hold. Some IMGT-functional V segments, including TRBV6-2 and TRBV6-3, could not be told apart with the 87-base-pair reads, so those segments were excluded. The sequencing pipeline was judged likely to have produced a cluster of highly shared sequence variants as a technical artifact. A few of the identified cytomegalovirus-associated TCR beta chains were confirmed in vitro to be specific for cytomegalovirus antigens.

In total, just over 650 healthy bone marrow donors made up the cohort. At the time of sampling, every cohort member was nominally healthy, though immune exposures that went unrecorded were likely present. The donor tested CMV seropositive, placing the donor among the 250 to 350 seropositive members of the cohort. Every donor gave a peripheral blood sample, and the peripheral blood mononuclear cells from that sample were used for TCR beta sequencing. Genomic DNA was extracted from the blood cell samples with the Qiagen DNeasy Blood Extraction Kit. According to the germline V gene, CDR1 reads SQVTM and CDR2 reads ANQGSEA. Including cysteine and phenylalanine, the CDR3 has 11 amino acids. Only the CDR3 portion is preserved as DNA: 33 bases, with reading frame beginning at the first base. Trimming costs V 7 bases and J 5 bases, and their ends lie 11 bases apart.

Material: PBMCs. The rearrangement joined TRBV29-1 to TRBJ1-2; TRBD1 is a weak D gene call, 5 bases matching. This clonotype originated in a male donor in good health and CMV-seropositive. CDR3 loop: CSGRSGYGYTF. In nucleotide form, the sequence is TGCAGCGGGCGGTCAGGGTATGGCTACACCTTC.